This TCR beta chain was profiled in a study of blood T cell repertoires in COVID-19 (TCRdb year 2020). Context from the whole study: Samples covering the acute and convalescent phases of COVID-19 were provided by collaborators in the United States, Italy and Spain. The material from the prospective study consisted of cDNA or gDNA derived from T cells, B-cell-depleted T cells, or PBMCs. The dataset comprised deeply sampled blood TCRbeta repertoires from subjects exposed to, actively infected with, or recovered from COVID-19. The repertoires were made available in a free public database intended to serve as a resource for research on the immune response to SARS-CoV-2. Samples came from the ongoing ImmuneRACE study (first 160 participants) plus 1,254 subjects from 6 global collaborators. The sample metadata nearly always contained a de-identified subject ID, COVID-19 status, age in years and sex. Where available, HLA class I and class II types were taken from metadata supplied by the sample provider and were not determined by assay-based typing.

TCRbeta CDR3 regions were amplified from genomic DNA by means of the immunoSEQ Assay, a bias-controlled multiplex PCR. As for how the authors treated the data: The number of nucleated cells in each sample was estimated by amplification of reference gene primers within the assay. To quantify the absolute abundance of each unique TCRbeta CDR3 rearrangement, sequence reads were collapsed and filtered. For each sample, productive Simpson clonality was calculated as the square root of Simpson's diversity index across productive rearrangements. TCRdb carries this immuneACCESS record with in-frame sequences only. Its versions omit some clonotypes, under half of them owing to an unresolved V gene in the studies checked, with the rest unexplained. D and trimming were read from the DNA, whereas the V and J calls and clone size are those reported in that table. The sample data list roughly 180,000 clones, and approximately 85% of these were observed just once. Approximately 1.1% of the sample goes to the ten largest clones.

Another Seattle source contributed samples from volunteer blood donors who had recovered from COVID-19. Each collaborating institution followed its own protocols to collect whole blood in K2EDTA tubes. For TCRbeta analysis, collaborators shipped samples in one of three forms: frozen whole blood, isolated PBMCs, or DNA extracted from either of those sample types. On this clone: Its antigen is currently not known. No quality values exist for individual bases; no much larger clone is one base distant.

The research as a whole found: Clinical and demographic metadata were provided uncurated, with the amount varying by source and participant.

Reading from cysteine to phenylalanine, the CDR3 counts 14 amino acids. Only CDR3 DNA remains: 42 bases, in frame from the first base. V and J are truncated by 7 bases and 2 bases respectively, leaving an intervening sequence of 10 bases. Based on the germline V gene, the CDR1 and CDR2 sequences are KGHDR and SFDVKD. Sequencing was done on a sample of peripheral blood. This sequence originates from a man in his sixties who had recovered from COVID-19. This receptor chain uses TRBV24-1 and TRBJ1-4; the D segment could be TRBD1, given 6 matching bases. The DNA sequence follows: TGTGCCACCAGCCCTACAGGGACTAATGAAAAACTGTTTTTT. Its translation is CATSPTGTNEKLFF.